Below are 17 T cell receptor beta chains sequenced from a single sample in a study of blood T cells in healthy people across ages. The authors ran a second PCR of about 7 to 11 cycles using a sample-barcoded 5' primer and a J-beta primer mix. TCRdb analysed the 5' RACE reads with MiXCR anew, one entry per CDR3 protein. The data contain about 670,000 distinct CDR3 sequences, around 52% of them singletons. The specimen sequenced was blood. These receptors were obtained from an elderly woman in good health.

This clonotype was counted between two and nine times. The chain employs TRBV2 and TRBJ2-7; 7 bases are shared with TRBD2. Judging by the DNA end, TRBJ2-5 fits better; the J call may be wrong. The CDR3 length is 12 residues. Germline CDR1 and CDR2: SNHLY and FYNNEI. Written as DNA, the CDR3 is TGTGCCAGCGCGGTGGAGCGGGGGACCCAGTACTTC. This sequence encodes CASAVERGTQYF.

This chain joins TRBV4-1 and TRBJ2-1; no definite D call. This CDR3 spans 15 amino acids. CDR1 and CDR2 from the germline V gene are MGHRA and YSYEKL. V lost 1 base and J lost 2, with 9 bases in between. The CDR3 DNA reads TGCGCCAGCAGCCAAGGCCCAAGCCCCTACAATGAGCAGTTCTTC. This encodes CASSQGPSPYNEQFF.

This clonotype was recorded at least ten times. The chain recombines TRBV3-1 with TRBJ2-7, with D maybe TRBD2 (6 bases). CDR1 is LGHDT and CDR2 is YNNKEL in the germline V gene (reference sequence). Trimming took off 0 bases at V and 3 bases at J, with 21 bases between the two ends. The CDR3 is 18 amino acids. CDR3 sequence: CASSQDLLAYEAGYEQYF. The CDR3 DNA sequence: TGTGCCAGCAGCCAAGATCTCCTAGCGTACGAGGCGGGCTACGAGCAGTACTTC.

This clonotype was observed many times. The chain is built from TRBV9 and TRBJ2-1; weak D call: TRBD1 (6 bases). The CDR3 totals 16 residues. Germline CDR1 and CDR2: SGDLS and YYNGEE. Between the trimmed V and J ends, which lost 9 bases and 1 base, there was a span of 20 bases. Written as DNA, the CDR3 is TGTGCCACCTTACCGGGACAAGACTTTTCCTACAATGAGCAGTTCTTC. Protein sequence: CATLPGQDFSYNEQFF.

This clonotype was counted many times. J is TRBJ2-1 and V is TRBV5-1; D not certain. CDR1 is SGHRS, CDR2 YFSETQ, per germline. Trimming removed 2 bases from V and 7 bases from J, with 19 bases in between. CDR3 size: 16 residues. The DNA for the CDR3 is TGCGCCAGCAGCTTTTACGGTCAGGTTCTCTTAAATGAGCAGTTCTTC. Its protein is CASSFYGQVLLNEQFF. The complete variable domain, with remaining parts taken from reference TRBV5-1 and TRBJ2-1, reads KAGVTQTPRYLIKTRGQQVTLSCSPISGHRSVSWYQQTPGQGLQFLFEYFSETQRNKGNFPGRFSGRQFSNSRSEMNVSTLELGDSALYLCASSFYGQVLLNEQFFGPGTRLTVL.

This clonotype appeared a few times. V gene TRBV6-5 combines with J gene TRBJ2-3; TRBD2 aligns across 7 bases. The CDR3 is 14 amino acids. The germline CDR1 and CDR2 sequences are MNHEY and SVGAGI. J gave up 4 bases and V 6 bases, and 7 bases lay outside the gene matches. In nucleotides, the CDR3 is TGTGCCAGCAGCGCGGGACTAAAGGCAGATACGCAGTATTTT. Amino acid sequence: CASSAGLKADTQYF.

Notes on this clonotype: A much larger clone sits a single nucleotide away, making a read error possible. The chain combines TRBV12-3 or TRBV12-4 with TRBJ2-5; unclear D gene. CDR3 length: 13 residues. Between the trimmed V and J ends, which lost 5 bases and 11 bases, there was a span of 18 bases. In nucleotides, the CDR3 is TGTGCCAGCAGTCCAAAAGGCCTTTACGGGCAGTACTTC. This encodes CASSPKGLYGQYF.

The chain couples TRBV12-5 to TRBJ2-7, with TRBD2 as a possible D gene (5 bases). Germline V gene sequence: CDR1 LGHNT, CDR2 FRNRAP. Trimming took 0 bases from V and 5 from J, leaving 20 bases between them. The CDR3 runs to 17 residues. As DNA, the CDR3 is TGTGCTAGTGGTTTGGTGTTTGGGCGGGCGACGTCCCACGAGCAGTACTTC. Its protein product is CASGLVFGRATSHEQYF.

This sequence joins TRBV4-1 and TRBJ2-1, with a possible D match to TRBD1 (6 bases). The ends were cut back, 3 bases at V and 6 bases at J, with 15 bases in the middle. There are 15 residues in the CDR3. Germline V gene data show CDR1 as MGHRA and CDR2 as YSYEKL. The CDR3 reads CASSQDRGPLNEQFF. CDR3 coding DNA: TGCGCCAGCAGCCAGGACAGAGGGCCCCTCAATGAGCAGTTCTTC.

This clonotype has ten or more counts. The rearrangement uses TRBV10-3 and TRBJ2-1; D not resolved. Trimming shortened V by 6 bases and J by 2 bases, and 5 bases separated the two germline ends. CDR3 length equals 12 residues. The V gene's germline CDR1 is ENHRY and CDR2 SYGVKD. In DNA form, the CDR3 reads TGTGCCATCAGGGGGACCTACAATGAGCAGTTCTTC. Its translation is CAIRGTYNEQFF.

In the case of this clonotype: A much larger clone sits a single nucleotide away, making a read error possible. This sequence joins TRBV7-8 and TRBJ2-5; D possibly corresponds to TRBD2 (7 bases). Germline V gene sequence: CDR1 SGHVS, CDR2 FQNEAQ. Trimming pared 4 bases from V and 11 bases from J, leaving 23 bases between. This CDR3 is 15 amino acids long. The CDR3 nucleotides are TGTGCCAGCAGCTCGCCCTTTCGGGGGGACAATGAGCAGTACTTC. Translation: CASSSPFRGDNEQYF.

V gene TRBV6-5 combines with J gene TRBJ1-2, with 8 bases aligning to TRBD1. With 5 bases clipped from V and 1 base from J, the junction kept 3 bases outside the gene matches. The CDR3 has 14 residues. Germline CDR1 and CDR2: MNHEY and SVGAGI. CDR3 sequence reads: CASSGGQVNYGYTF. As DNA, the CDR3 is TGTGCCAGCAGTGGGGGACAGGTTAACTATGGCTACACCTTC.

V usage is TRBV7-3 and J usage is TRBJ2-7; TRBD2 might be the D (6 bases). Germline values: CDR1 SGHTA, CDR2 FQGTGA. The V gene lost 0 bases and the J gene lost 10 bases, with 22 bases spanning the gap. CDR3 size: 16 residues. The CDR3 bases are TGTGCCAGCAGCTTAACGTATAGCGGACTTCCGGGTGAACAGTACTTC. It is translated as CASSLTYSGLPGEQYF.

This clonotype has a handful of counts. A much larger clone differs by one base, so this may be a read error. CDR3 loop: CASSYSGSGGSYEQFF. CDR3 nucleotides: TGTGCCAGCAGTTACTCGGGGTCCGGGGGGAGCTATGAGCAGTTCTTC. V gene TRBV6-5 combines with J gene TRBJ2-1, with 7 positions matching TRBD2. The CDR3 covers 16 residues. CDR1 and CDR2 from the germline V gene are MNHEY and SVGAGI. The V gene end was trimmed by 0 bases and the J gene end by 8 bases; junction bases not matched to a gene: 10.

At least ten counts were recorded for this clonotype. V and J are TRBV20-1 and TRBJ2-7; 9 positions match TRBD1. After removal of 6 bases from V and 4 bases from J, the junction contained 10 bases not matched to a gene. CDR3 size: 14 residues. Germline CDR1 and CDR2: DFQATT and SNEGSKA (reference sequence). The CDR3 nucleotides are TGCAGTGCCCCCCAGGGGACAGGGAATTACGAGCAGTACTTC. Translated, it gives CSAPQGTGNYEQYF.

V and J are TRBV20-1 and TRBJ2-1, with D uncertain. Germline CDR1 reads DFQATT; CDR2 reads SNEGSKA (reference sequence). The CDR3 spans 15 residues. With 6 bases removed from V and 3 bases from J, the gap between germline ends came to 18 bases. The CDR3 protein is CSAPASFDDYNEQFF. CDR3 DNA: TGCAGTGCGCCCGCATCATTTGATGACTACAATGAGCAGTTCTTC.

The V call is TRBV14, the J call TRBJ1-2; 9 bases match TRBD1. Germline assignment: CDR1 SGHDN and CDR2 FVKESK. The CDR3 loop spans 15 amino acids. The ends lost 3 bases at V and 2 bases at J; junction bases unmatched: 4. Here the CDR3 DNA reads TGTGCCAGCAGCCACGTTGGGACAGGGAACTATGGCTACACCTTC. Translation: CASSHVGTGNYGYTF.